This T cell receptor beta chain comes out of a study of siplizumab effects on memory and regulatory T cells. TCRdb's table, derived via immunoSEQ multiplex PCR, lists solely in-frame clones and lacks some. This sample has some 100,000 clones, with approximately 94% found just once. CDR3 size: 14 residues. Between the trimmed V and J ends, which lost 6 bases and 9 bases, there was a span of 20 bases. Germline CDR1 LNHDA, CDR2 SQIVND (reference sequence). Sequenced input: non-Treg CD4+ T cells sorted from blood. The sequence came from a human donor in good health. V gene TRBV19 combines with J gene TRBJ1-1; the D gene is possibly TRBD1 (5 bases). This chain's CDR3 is CASRPTENALQAFF. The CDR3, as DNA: TGTGCCAGTAGGCCGACAGAAAACGCCTTGCAAGCTTTCTTT. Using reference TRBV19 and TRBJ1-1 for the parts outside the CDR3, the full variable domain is DGGITQSPKYLFRKEGQNVTLSCEQNLNHDAMYWYRQDPGQGLRLIYYSQIVNDFQKGDIAEGYSVSREKKESFPLTVTSAQKNPTAFYLCASRPTENALQAFFGQGTRLTVV.